Following are 16 T cell receptor beta chains from one sample sequenced in a study of identical twins. Via MiXCR, TCRdb re-called the 5' RACE reads, giving one row per CDR3 protein. The sample holds some 250,000 distinct CDR3 sequences, 5.5% to 7.5% seen once. The same sample was also studied in work on T cells expressing NK-cell markers.

The specimen sequenced was CD8+ T cells sorted from blood. These receptors were collected from a woman under 30 in good health.

This clonotype was picked up a small number of times. V gene TRBV2 combines with J gene TRBJ2-1, with D possibly matching TRBD1 (5 bases). This CDR3 has 13 amino acids. V was shortened by 7 bases and J by 3 bases, with 10 bases between the two germline ends. Germline CDR1 SNHLY, CDR2 FYNNEI. The CDR3 coding sequence is TGTGCCAGCAAATGGCAGGGCTACAATGAGCAGTTCTTC. Translating it yields CASKWQGYNEQFF.

This clonotype turned up a few times. The V gene is TRBV4-1, the J gene TRBJ2-3; unclear D gene. Germline CDR1 is MGHRA and CDR2 is YSYEKL. V gave up 0 bases and J gave up 4 bases, with 8 bases separating them. This CDR3 has 14 amino acids. The CDR3 is CASSQDDGSDTQYF. The CDR3 bases are TGCGCCAGCAGCCAAGATGACGGGTCAGATACGCAGTATTTT.

This clonotype was detected ten times or more. V usage is TRBV12-3 or TRBV12-4 and J usage is TRBJ1-1; D unresolved. There are 13 residues in the CDR3. V was cut by 1 base and J by 4 bases, with 7 bases left in between. Written as DNA, the CDR3 is TGTGCCAGCAGTTTAGAGGGTGGCACTGAAGCTTTCTTT. Protein product: CASSLEGGTEAFF.

The rearrangement joins TRBV6-2 or TRBV6-3 to TRBJ2-1; 7 bases are shared with TRBD2. CDR1 is MNHEY and CDR2 is SVGEGT in the germline V gene. There are 16 residues in the CDR3. The trim removed 2 bases at V and 6 bases at J, leaving 10 bases unmatched. The CDR3 region has the DNA TGTGCCAGCAGTTACCTCAGCGGGATAAAAACCAATGAGCAGTTCTTC. Protein: CASSYLSGIKTNEQFF.

The gene calls are TRBV5-1 and TRBJ1-1, with 10 nucleotides matching TRBD1. With V trimmed by 4 bases and J by 6 bases, 6 bases remained unmatched. This CDR3 is 14 amino acids long. Germline-derived CDR1 and CDR2 are SGHRS and YFSETQ. In nucleotides, the CDR3 is TGCGCCAGCAGCCCGGGACAGGGGATACCTGAAGCTTTCTTT. Translating it yields CASSPGQGIPEAFF.

V and J are TRBV6-5 and TRBJ1-4, with D hard to call. The CDR3 has 13 amino acids. V was cut by 0 bases and J by 3 bases, with 2 bases left in between. Germline V lookup: CDR1 MNHEY, CDR2 SVGAGI. The CDR3 loop reads CASSYSPNEKLFF. In DNA, the CDR3 is TGTGCCAGCAGTTACTCGCCTAATGAAAAACTGTTTTTT.

The chain's CDR3 is CASSLEGVSEQFF. In DNA, the CDR3 is TGCGCCAGCAGCTTGGAGGGTGTCAGTGAGCAGTTCTTC. This chain uses TRBV5-1 with TRBJ2-1; D is unresolved. The CDR3 is 13 residues long. CDR1 is SGHRS, CDR2 YFSETQ, per germline. The germline V and J ends were trimmed by 0 bases and 9 bases, with 10 bases remaining between them.

This clonotype was recorded at least ten times. The chain uses TRBV12-3 or TRBV12-4 and TRBJ1-1; D not certain. There are 14 residues in the CDR3. Trimming pared 3 bases from V and 0 bases from J, leaving 8 bases between. CDR3 residues: CASSLSRLNTEAFF. CDR3 coding DNA: TGTGCCAGCAGTTTGTCCAGACTGAACACTGAAGCTTTCTTT.

This rearrangement joins TRBV28 to TRBJ2-1, with TRBD2 matching 9 bases. The V gene's germline CDR1 is MDHEN and CDR2 SYDVKM. CDR3 length: 15 amino acids. Losses at the gene ends were 8 bases for V and 8 bases for J; bases not matched to a gene: 13. CDR3 sequence: CASEQGTSTIHEQFF. The CDR3 DNA reads as TGTGCCAGCGAGCAGGGGACTAGCACCATCCATGAGCAGTTCTTC.

This clonotype has ten or more counts. This chain links TRBV27 with TRBJ2-5, with D possibly matching TRBD1 (6 bases). V lost 6 bases to trimming and J lost 2 bases, with 13 bases between them. The germline gives CDR1 MNHEY, CDR2 SMNVEV (reference sequence). The CDR3 runs to 14 residues. CDR3 in DNA: TGTGCCAGCAGGGACTGGGGGCGACAAGAGACCCAGTACTTC. It encodes CASRDWGRQETQYF.

This clonotype was seen repeatedly, ten times or more. The V call is TRBV12-3 or TRBV12-4, the J call TRBJ1-2, with a possible D match to TRBD1 (6 bases). This CDR3 is 14 amino acids long. Between the trimmed V and J ends, which lost 1 base and 10 bases, there was a span of 16 bases. CDR3 protein: CASSLEGEGYYYTF. The DNA for the CDR3 is TGTGCCAGCAGTTTAGAGGGGGAAGGCTATTACTACACCTTC.

There are many counts of this clonotype. V gene TRBV25-1 combines with J gene TRBJ1-1; the D gene is possibly TRBD1 (5 bases). The germline V gene has CDR1 MGHDK and CDR2 SYGVNS. Trimming stripped 1 base from V and 5 bases from J, with 5 bases between. The CDR3 extends over 12 amino acids. The CDR3 sequence is CASSEWGTEAFF. CDR3 nucleotide sequence: TGTGCCAGCAGTGAATGGGGGACTGAAGCTTTCTTT. Complete variable domain (other parts from reference TRBV25-1 and TRBJ1-1): EADIYQTPRYLVIGTGKKITLECSQTMGHDKMYWYQQDPGMELHLIHYSYGVNSTEKGDLSSESTVSRIRTEHFPLTLESARPSHTSQYLCASSEWGTEAFFGQGTRLTVV.

The table lists this clonotype with many counts. The rearrangement uses TRBV29-1 and TRBJ2-1, with D unresolved. Germline values: CDR1 SQVTM, CDR2 ANQGSEA. CDR3 length: 10 residues. Trimming left V 5 bases short and J 6 bases short, with 5 bases between. Here the CDR3 DNA reads TGCAGCGTTTCCCTCAATGAGCAGTTCTTC. Protein product: CSVSLNEQFF.

This chain connects TRBV7-8 to TRBJ2-7, with TRBD2 identical over 8 bases. V trimming: 1 base; J trimming: 3 bases; junction bases outside the gene matches: 2. This CDR3 contains 14 residues. Germline CDR1 is SGHVS and CDR2 is FQNEAQ. CDR3 residues: CASSLERGNYEQYF. CDR3 nucleotides: TGTGCCAGCAGCTTAGAGCGGGGGAACTACGAGCAGTACTTC.

This clonotype was found a few times. The chain employs TRBV19 and TRBJ2-1, with 10 bases aligning to TRBD2. Germline loops: CDR1 LNHDA, CDR2 SQIVND (reference sequence). Trimming took 8 bases from V and 6 from J; bases not matched to a gene: 10. The CDR3 loop spans 15 amino acids. CDR3 sequence (DNA): TGTGCCAGTGGGATAGCGGGAGGTCCAGGCAATGAGCAGTTCTTC. This codes for CASGIAGGPGNEQFF.

The V gene is TRBV9, the J gene TRBJ2-5, with TRBD2 matching 11 bases. This CDR3 spans 15 amino acids. J was trimmed by 4 bases and V by 4 bases; bases with no gene match: 6. In germline, CDR1 is SGDLS, CDR2 YYNGEE. CDR3 protein: CASSLSGGASETQYF. The DNA of the CDR3 is TGTGCCAGCAGCCTTAGCGGGGGGGCCTCAGAGACCCAGTACTTC.